This T cell receptor (beta chain) was recorded in a study of molecular identifiers for immune sequencing clone quantification. Study results and caveats: Over 97% of CMV-specific effector molecules, but under 1% of naive ones, were in clones above 20 copies.

MiXCR, applied by TCRdb to the PCR reads, yields one record per CDR3 protein. The table has 9,500 to 15,000 distinct CDR3 sequences, about 17% seen once; the top ten hold approximately 1.5%. This clonotype showed up many times. Its specificity is unknown. Germline loops: CDR1 SGHRS, CDR2 YFSETQ. Trimming pared 0 bases from V and 4 bases from J, leaving 13 bases between. The CDR3 is made up of 15 amino acids. What was sequenced was naive CD8+ T cells from blood, with Jurkat cell RNA spiked in. The subset here: FACS-sorted CD8+CD4-CCR7+CD45RA+ naive T cells. The sequence came from a human donor in good health. Some libraries in this study had Jurkat cell RNA spiked in. The V gene is TRBV5-1, the J gene TRBJ1-1; D perhaps matches TRBD1 (5 bases). The CDR3, as DNA: TGCGCCAGCAGCTTGGCCCGAGGGGTTCGCACTGAAGCTTTCTTT. This encodes CASSLARGVRTEAFF. The whole variable domain, filled in from reference TRBV5-1 and TRBJ1-1, reads KAGVTQTPRYLIKTRGQQVTLSCSPISGHRSVSWYQQTPGQGLQFLFEYFSETQRNKGNFPGRFSGRQFSNSRSEMNVSTLELGDSALYLCASSLARGVRTEAFFGQGTRLTVV.